The clone carrying this TCR beta chain was seen a handful of times. These data originate in a study of blood T cell repertoires in COVID-19. V dropped 3 bases and J dropped 8; count of bases not matched to a gene: 7. This CDR3 has 14 amino acids. CDR1 is SEHNR, CDR2 FQNEAQ, per germline (reference sequence). The repertoire was sequenced with immunoSEQ multiplex PCR; TCRdb's copy has only in-frame clones and lacks some. In the table there are about 170,000 clones, roughly 90% of which are singletons. This TCR was recovered from a human donor with acute COVID-19. The donor label of this sample is uncertain. Sequenced: PBMCs or T cells enriched from blood (not recorded which). The rearrangement uses TRBV7-9 and TRBJ1-2, with TRBD1 matching 9 bases. CDR3 region: CASSFTGGFGGYTF. CDR3 nucleotides: TGTGCCAGCAGCTTCACAGGGGGCTTCGGCGGCTACACCTTC.